Below, 22 T cell receptor beta chains from the same sample are listed, as sequenced in a study of CD8+CD57+ T cells in acquired aplastic anemia. Profiling of TCR beta VDJ combinations and CDR3 sequences used genomic DNA as template. TCRdb reprocessed the reads with MiXCR, giving one entry per CDR3 protein. The sample contains about 68,000 distinct CDR3 sequences, 45% to 55% of which appear only once. The sample taken for sequencing was sorted CD4+, CD8+, or CD8+CD57+ T cells (not recorded which) from PBMCs. These TCRs come from a human donor in good health, serving as a control.

The rearrangement joins TRBV2 to TRBJ2-3, with D possibly TRBD1 on 5 matching bases. The germline gives CDR1 SNHLY, CDR2 FYNNEI. CDR3 length: 15 amino acids. V was clipped by 3 bases and J by 1 base, with 11 bases between them. Here the CDR3 reads CASSDAQGGTDTQYF. In DNA form, the CDR3 reads TGTGCCAGCAGTGACGCCCAGGGTGGCACAGATACGCAGTATTTT. The full variable domain, completed using reference TRBV2 and TRBJ2-3, is EPEVTQTPSHQVTQMGQEVILRCVPISNHLYFYWYRQILGQKVEFLVSFYNNEISEKSEIFDDQFSVERPDGSNFTLKIRSTKLEDSAMYFCASSDAQGGTDTQYFGPGTRLTVL.

The V gene is TRBV19, the J gene TRBJ2-1; D perhaps matches TRBD2 (5 bases). The CDR3 contains 12 residues. V gave up 10 bases and J gave up 9 bases, with 16 bases separating them. CDR1 and CDR2 from the germline V gene are LNHDA and SQIVND (reference sequence). This CDR3 is CATGPYGGEQFF. The CDR3 nucleotides are TGTGCCACAGGACCATACGGAGGTGAGCAGTTCTTC.

V is TRBV2 and J is TRBJ2-7, with 12 nucleotides matching TRBD2. The CDR3 loop spans 14 amino acids. Germline trimming cut 6 bases from V and 4 bases from J; bases unmatched to any gene: 4. Germline-derived CDR1 and CDR2 are SNHLY and FYNNEI. CDR3 sequence reads: CASRQTSGSYEQYF. Here the CDR3 DNA reads TGTGCCAGCAGGCAGACTAGCGGGAGTTACGAGCAGTACTTC.

CDR3 region: CSAPLTGTGPYEQYF. The CDR3 DNA follows: TGCAGTGCCCCCCTTACCGGGACAGGGCCCTACGAGCAGTACTTC. V is TRBV20-1 and J is TRBJ2-7, with 9 bases that match TRBD1. Trimming took 6 bases from V and 2 from J; bases not matched to a gene: 11. CDR3 length: 15 residues. Germline V CDR1 and CDR2: DFQATT, SNEGSKA (reference sequence).

This clonotype was counted at least ten times. The rearrangement links TRBV27 to TRBJ2-1, with TRBD1 matching 7 bases. The ends lost 5 bases at V and 8 bases at J; junction bases unmatched: 6. CDR1 is MNHEY and CDR2 is SMNVEV in the germline V gene (reference sequence). The CDR3 spans 13 residues. CDR3 protein: CASSDRASYEQFF. CDR3 nucleotides: TGTGCCAGCAGTGACAGGGCCTCTTATGAGCAGTTCTTC.

There are many counts of this clonotype. The rearrangement links TRBV4-1 to TRBJ1-2; 12 nucleotides match TRBD1. Trimming removed 4 bases from V and 7 bases from J; junction bases left unmatched: 10. The CDR3 runs 16 residues. Germline V gene lookup returns CDR1 MGHRA and CDR2 YSYEKL. CDR3 protein: CASSPLPGQGASGYTF. The DNA for the CDR3 is TGCGCCAGCAGCCCACTTCCGGGACAGGGGGCGTCTGGCTACACCTTC.

This chain joins TRBV19 and TRBJ2-3, with 11 nucleotides matching TRBD2. The CDR3 loop spans 18 amino acids. Trimming took 5 bases from V and 0 from J; bases not matched to a gene: 10. Germline loops: CDR1 LNHDA, CDR2 SQIVND (reference sequence). The CDR3 bases are TGTGCCAGTAGTCTACTTAGCGGGGGGGGACCTAGCACAGATACGCAGTATTTT. This codes for CASSLLSGGGPSTDTQYF.

The chain uses TRBV19 and TRBJ2-7; the match to TRBD1 covers 10 bases. J gave up 5 bases and V 4 bases, and 8 bases lay outside the gene matches. This CDR3 region has 15 residues. In germline, CDR1 is LNHDA, CDR2 SQIVND (reference sequence). CDR3 DNA: TGTGCCAGTAGTACGAGGACAGGGGGGCCGGACGAGCAGTACTTC. Translated, it gives CASSTRTGGPDEQYF.

This chain links TRBV20-1 with TRBJ1-1; D remains ambiguous. V was pared by 6 bases and J by 0 bases, with 17 bases between. Germline V gene lookup returns CDR1 DFQATT and CDR2 SNEGSKA (reference sequence). The CDR3 length is 15 residues. CDR3 amino acids: CSAQILAPMNTEAFF. Here the CDR3 DNA reads TGCAGTGCACAGATTTTAGCCCCCATGAACACTGAAGCTTTCTTT.

The chain recombines TRBV15 with TRBJ2-5, with a possible D match to TRBD2 (7 bases). Germline V gives CDR1 LNHNV, CDR2 YYDKDF (reference sequence). The CDR3 extends over 18 amino acids. The V end was cut by 5 bases, the J end by 0 bases, with 22 bases between. The CDR3 region has the DNA TGTGCCACCAGCTTCCGACTAGCCGGGGGCCGTGACCAAGAGACCCAGTACTTC. Translation: CATSFRLAGGRDQETQYF. The entire variable domain, with the rest obtained from reference TRBV15 and TRBJ2-5, is as follows: DAMVIQNPRYQVTQFGKPVTLSCSQTLNHNVMYWYQQKSSQAPKLLFHYYDKDFNNEADTPDNFQSRRPNTSFCFLDIRSPGLGDTAMYLCATSFRLAGGRDQETQYFGPGTRLLVL.

The chain combines TRBV20-1 with TRBJ2-7; 11 bases map to TRBD1. Looked up from germline, CDR1 is DFQATT and CDR2 is SNEGSKA (reference sequence). Germline trimming cut 2 bases from V and 2 bases from J; bases unmatched to any gene: 2. CDR3 size: 14 residues. In nucleotides, the CDR3 is TGCAGTGCTAGACCGGGACAGGGGGCCTACGAGCAGTACTTC. Protein sequence: CSARPGQGAYEQYF.

This chain joins TRBV20-1 and TRBJ2-5; D perhaps matches TRBD1 (6 bases). The CDR3 sequence is 14 residues long. Germline V gene lookup returns CDR1 DFQATT and CDR2 SNEGSKA (reference sequence). The V end was cut by 0 bases, the J end by 2 bases, with 10 bases between. CDR3 in amino acids: CSARDWQGQETQYF. The CDR3 DNA follows: TGCAGTGCTAGAGATTGGCAGGGGCAAGAGACCCAGTACTTC.

This clonotype is deemed medium-sized. The chain recombines TRBV2 with TRBJ2-7; D assignment may be TRBD1 or TRBD2 (6 bases each). The germline gives CDR1 SNHLY, CDR2 FYNNEI. This CDR3 contains 11 residues. The DNA of the CDR3 is TGTGCAACCGGGGGCGGGTACGAGCAGTACTTC. Translation gives CATGGGYEQYF.

The chain joins TRBV2 to TRBJ1-6; TRBD1 matches at 11 bases. Trimming removed 2 bases from V and 11 bases from J; junction bases left unmatched: 2. This CDR3 region has 14 residues. Germline-derived CDR1 and CDR2 are SNHLY and FYNNEI. The CDR3 coding sequence is TGTGCCAGCAGTGAAAGGGACAGGGGGACACCCCTCCACTTT. It specifies CASSERDRGTPLHF. Supplemented by reference TRBV2 and TRBJ1-6, the full variable domain reads EPEVTQTPSHQVTQMGQEVILRCVPISNHLYFYWYRQILGQKVEFLVSFYNNEISEKSEIFDDQFSVERPDGSNFTLKIRSTKLEDSAMYFCASSERDRGTPLHFGNGTRLTVT.

The J gene is TRBJ2-7, the V gene TRBV20-1; 9 positions agree with TRBD1. The V gene's germline CDR1 is DFQATT and CDR2 SNEGSKA (reference sequence). This CDR3 comprises 12 residues. J was trimmed by 2 bases and V by 6 bases; bases with no gene match: 2. The CDR3 protein is CSAGTGTYEQYF. DNA for the CDR3: TGCAGTGCAGGGACAGGGACCTACGAGCAGTACTTC.

This clonotype rates as medium-sized. The chain couples TRBV29-1 to TRBJ2-1; D gene unclear. The CDR3 is 13 amino acids. The ends were cut back, 7 bases at V and 0 bases at J, with 10 bases in the middle. Germline values: CDR1 SQVTM, CDR2 ANQGSEA. The CDR3: CSALASSYNEQFF. CDR3 DNA sequence: TGCAGCGCCCTGGCTAGCTCCTACAATGAGCAGTTCTTC.

This chain joins TRBV7-2 and TRBJ1-2; D gene uncertain. V gave up 1 base and J gave up 4 bases, with 7 bases separating them. Germline V gene lookup returns CDR1 SGHTA and CDR2 FQGNSA. There are 13 residues in the CDR3. CDR3 sequence (DNA): TGTGCCAGCAGCTTAGGTCCCCTCTATGGCTACACCTTC. Translating gives CASSLGPLYGYTF.

Worth noting for this clonotype: The junction and the germline gene differ at one end; a read error may be behind it. The chain links TRBV5-1 to TRBJ2-3; 7 positions match TRBD1. Germline CDR1 reads SGHRS; CDR2 reads YFSETQ. The CDR3 consists of 14 residues. The CDR3, as DNA: TGCGCCAACAGCCAGGGACAGACCACGGATACGCAGTATTTT. It yields the protein CANSQGQTTDTQYF.

CDR3 sequence: CASSLSGLPYEQYF. The CDR3 DNA reads as TGTGCCAGCAGCCTTAGCGGGTTACCCTACGAGCAGTACTTC. The chain joins TRBV7-2 to TRBJ2-7; 7 bases fit TRBD2. The germline CDR1 and CDR2 sequences are SGHTA and FQGNSA. The CDR3 runs 14 residues. V shed 5 bases and J 2 bases; nucleotides not matched to a gene: 6.

The V call is TRBV2, the J call TRBJ1-2; D uncertain. V was pared by 5 bases and J by 2 bases, with 6 bases between. CDR1 and CDR2 (germline): SNHLY, FYNNEI. The CDR3 length is 12 residues. CDR3 bases: TGTGCCAGCAGTCCCGACAACTATGGCTACACCTTC. It yields the protein CASSPDNYGYTF. Complete variable domain (other parts from reference TRBV2 and TRBJ1-2): EPEVTQTPSHQVTQMGQEVILRCVPISNHLYFYWYRQILGQKVEFLVSFYNNEISEKSEIFDDQFSVERPDGSNFTLKIRSTKLEDSAMYFCASSPDNYGYTFGSGTRLTVV.

The chain is built from TRBV19 and TRBJ2-7, with 9 bases aligning to TRBD1. This CDR3 comprises 15 residues. V lost 4 bases, J lost 5 bases, and 9 bases stayed unmatched. Per germline, CDR1 LNHDA and CDR2 SQIVND (reference sequence). CDR3 loop: CASSNIQGARNEQYF. In DNA, the CDR3 is TGTGCCAGTAGTAACATACAGGGGGCGCGCAACGAGCAGTACTTC.

This clonotype came up many times. The V call is TRBV19, the J call TRBJ2-1; D might be TRBD2 (7 bases). This CDR3 region has 16 residues. V lost 7 bases and J lost 3, with 19 bases in between. Germline V gives CDR1 LNHDA, CDR2 SQIVND (reference sequence). DNA of the CDR3: TGTGCCAGTACCACGAAGGGGGGGTTAAACTACAATGAGCAGTTCTTC. Encoded protein: CASTTKGGLNYNEQFF.